Listed below are T cell receptor beta chains from one sample, sequenced in a study of blood T cells in healthy people across ages. Using its own MiXCR run on the 5' RACE reads, TCRdb lists one record per CDR3 protein. The profile shows roughly 700,000 distinct CDR3 sequences, approximately 49% of them singletons. The source material was blood. These receptors all stem from a woman between 55 and 75 years old in good health. Both conserved end residues are part of each CDR3. Each record gives: J gene, V gene, clone size, D gene, CDR3 protein, CDR3 DNA. The D gene is left open where the match is weak. Clone sizes are given selectively: once, few, many, or a class where the clone is expanded.

TRBJ2-7 TRBV9 - - CASSVTGQNEQYF TGTGCCAGCAGCGTAACTGGTCAAAATGAGCAGTACTTC
TRBJ2-2 TRBV7-3 - - CASSPPGARTGELFF TGTGCCAGCAGTCCCCCAGGGGCGCGCACCGGGGAGCTGTTTTTT
TRBJ1-2 TRBV12-3/TRBV12-4 - TRBD1 CASSLGQTYYGYTF TGTGCCAGCAGTTTGGGACAGACATACTATGGCTACACCTTC
TRBJ2-7 TRBV3-1 - - CASSYRGASAKAEQYF TGTGCCAGCAGCTACCGGGGGGCTAGCGCCAAAGCAGAGCAGTACTTC
TRBJ2-1 TRBV7-3 - - CASSLGLRNGEQFF TGTGCCAGCAGCTTAGGACTTAGGAACGGAGAGCAGTTCTTC
TRBJ1-5 TRBV7-2 - - CASSLHGGDQPQHF TGTGCCAGCAGCTTACACGGAGGTGATCAGCCCCAGCATTTT
TRBJ2-1 TRBV20-1 - TRBD2 CSAPPLAGFWNEQFF TGCAGTGCTCCCCCCCTAGCGGGATTCTGGAATGAGCAGTTCTTC
TRBJ2-1 TRBV12-3/TRBV12-4 - - CASSQTTGFREQFF TGTGCCAGCAGCCAGACCACAGGGTTTCGCGAGCAGTTCTTC
TRBJ2-3 TRBV5-1 - - CASSLERPDTQYF TGCGCCAGCAGCTTGGAACGACCAGATACGCAGTATTTT
TRBJ2-5 TRBV5-1 - TRBD1 CASSQRQGLEETQYF TGCGCCAGCAGCCAAAGACAGGGGCTGGAGGAGACCCAGTACTTC
TRBJ2-7 TRBV28 - TRBD2 CASSLMGLASNYEQYF TGTGCCAGCAGTTTAATGGGACTAGCGAGTAACTACGAGCAGTACTTC
TRBJ2-4 TRBV16 once - CASGHGNIQYF TGTGCCAGCGGCCACGGAAACATTCAGTACTTC
TRBJ2-7 TRBV2 - - CASSEGTLNEQYF TGTGCCAGCAGTGAAGGGACTTTGAACGAGCAGTACTTC
TRBJ2-5 TRBV29-1 few TRBD1 CSGSRDRGYNEQYF TGCAGCGGAAGTAGGGACAGGGGATACAATGAGCAGTACTTC
TRBJ1-1 TRBV2 - - CASSTGLMNTEAFF TGTGCCAGCAGCACAGGGCTCATGAACACTGAAGCTTTCTTT
TRBJ2-7 TRBV20-1 few - CSALQSSYEQYF TGCAGTGCCCTACAGAGCTCCTACGAGCAGTACTTC
TRBJ1-6 TRBV5-1 - - CASSGGGDAAGVNSPLHF TGCGCCAGCAGCGGGGGTGGTGACGCGGCAGGGGTTAATTCACCCCTCCACTTT
TRBJ2-3 TRBV12-3/TRBV12-4 few TRBD1 CASSPGTVGDTQYF TGTGCCAGCAGCCCCGGGACAGTAGGAGATACGCAGTATTTT
TRBJ2-1 TRBV20-1 - - CSAPTRFEQFF TGCAGTGCTCCCACTAGGTTTGAGCAGTTCTTC
TRBJ2-1 TRBV29-1 few - CSVGTRGQRSYNEQFF TGCAGCGTAGGTACGCGGGGTCAGCGGTCCTACAATGAGCAGTTCTTC
TRBJ2-1 TRBV5-1 - - CASSLGLGGGSYNEQFF TGCGCCAGCAGCTTGGGCCTAGGCGGAGGCTCCTACAATGAGCAGTTCTTC
TRBJ1-4 TRBV27 few - CASSQLWSGATNEKLFF TGTGCCAGCAGTCAACTATGGTCCGGAGCAACTAATGAAAAACTGTTTTTT
TRBJ2-1 TRBV7-2 few - CASSLSGINNEQFF TGTGCCAGCAGCTTATCCGGGATTAACAATGAGCAGTTCTTC
TRBJ2-3 TRBV7-2 few - CASSQDRVSGTQYF TGTGCCAGCAGCCAAGACAGGGTTAGCGGTACGCAGTATTTT
TRBJ1-1 TRBV7-3 - - CASSLSPQNTEAFF TGTGCCAGCAGCTTAAGTCCCCAGAACACTGAAGCTTTCTTT
TRBJ2-3 TRBV20-1 - - CSAGTGTDTQYF TGCAGTGCTGGGACGGGCACAGATACGCAGTATTTT
TRBJ2-5 TRBV5-6 - TRBD1 CASSHEGARETQYF TGTGCCAGCAGCCATGAGGGGGCGCGGGAGACCCAGTACTTC
TRBJ2-3 TRBV11-2 - - CASSFRGPDGTDTQYF TGTGCCAGCAGCTTTCGAGGACCGGACGGCACAGATACGCAGTATTTT
TRBJ1-1 TRBV5-1 - - CASSLTGQPGGTEAFF TGCGCCAGCAGCTTGACAGGACAGCCTGGGGGGACTGAAGCTTTCTTT
TRBJ1-6 TRBV6-5 - - CASRTISYNSPLHF TGTGCCAGCAGAACGATCTCCTATAATTCACCCCTCCACTTT
TRBJ2-7 TRBV11-1 few TRBD1 CASSLAGTGGAYEQYF TGTGCCAGCAGCTTAGCCGGGACAGGGGGCGCCTACGAGCAGTACTTC
TRBJ2-3 TRBV20-1 few - CSARDKNLDTQYF TGCAGTGCTAGAGACAAGAATCTAGATACGCAGTATTTT
TRBJ2-2 TRBV5-1 few TRBD2 CASSSILAGLSGELFF TGCGCCAGCAGCTCAATACTAGCGGGACTGTCCGGGGAGCTGTTTTTT
TRBJ2-7 TRBV6-2/TRBV6-3 many TRBD1 CASSYTSGTAVNEQYF TGTGCCAGCAGTTACACCTCCGGGACAGCGGTGAACGAGCAGTACTTC
TRBJ2-7 TRBV27 few TRBD2 CASRLGSGSLARNYEQYF TGTGCCAGCAGACTTGGTAGCGGGTCGCTAGCGAGAAACTACGAGCAGTACTTC
TRBJ1-1 TRBV28 - - CASSSLVGGEKNTEAFF TGTGCCAGCAGTTCACTTGTTGGGGGCGAGAAGAACACTGAAGCTTTCTTT
TRBJ2-1 TRBV3-1 - TRBD1 CASRTGTGVTEQFF TGTGCCAGCAGAACCGGGACAGGGGTAACTGAGCAGTTCTTC
TRBJ2-1 TRBV20-1 - - CSARDDSGVADEQFF TGCAGTGCTAGAGATGATTCGGGGGTAGCGGATGAGCAGTTCTTC
TRBJ2-7 TRBV2 few - CASTPTYSYEQYF TGTGCCAGCACCCCGACCTACTCCTACGAGCAGTACTTC
TRBJ1-2 TRBV29-1 - TRBD1 CSAHKDRGGDYDYTF TGCAGCGCCCACAAAGACAGGGGAGGGGACTATGACTACACCTTC